Listed here is a single TCR beta chain. As yet, its antigen is unknown. From germline, CDR1 is ENHRY and CDR2 SYGVKD. The CDR3 is made up of 18 amino acids. V lost 2 bases and J 0 bases, leaving 19 bases between the germline ends. The data originate from a study of early T cells in non-severe SARS-CoV-2 infection. Whole-study context: Sequenced bulk RNA came from whole blood that was unsorted, and chains were unpaired. Findings and caveats of the study: Matches to VDJdb favored anti-spike CD8 responses and missed private and CD4 specificities.

In the library, individual cDNA molecules carried attached unique molecular identifiers. TCRdb reprocessed the 5' RACE reads with MiXCR, giving one entry per CDR3 protein. The sample shows about 59,000 distinct CDR3 sequences, 13% of them seen only once. Sequences were derived from whole blood, sampled at baseline. V gene TRBV10-3 combines with J gene TRBJ1-1, with a weak D call TRBD1 (5 bases). This sequence originates from an adult who was a healthcare worker with PCR-confirmed SARS-CoV-2 infection or an uninfected control (not recorded which). The CDR3 spells CAISERKAGSPLNTEAFF. For the CDR3, the DNA is TGTGCCATCAGTGAGAGGAAGGCAGGGAGCCCTTTGAACACTGAAGCTTTCTTT.